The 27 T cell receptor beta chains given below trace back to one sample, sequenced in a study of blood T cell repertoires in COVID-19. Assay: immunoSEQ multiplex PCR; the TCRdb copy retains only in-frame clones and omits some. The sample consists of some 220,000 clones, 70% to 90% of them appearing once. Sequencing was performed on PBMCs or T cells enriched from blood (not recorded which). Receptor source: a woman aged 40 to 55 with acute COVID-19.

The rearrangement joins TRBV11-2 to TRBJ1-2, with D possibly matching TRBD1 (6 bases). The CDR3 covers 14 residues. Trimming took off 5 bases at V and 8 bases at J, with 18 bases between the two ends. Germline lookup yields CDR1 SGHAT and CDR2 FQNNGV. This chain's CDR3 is CASSADRLASGYTF. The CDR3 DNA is TGTGCCAGCAGCGCTGACAGGTTAGCGAGCGGCTACACCTTC.

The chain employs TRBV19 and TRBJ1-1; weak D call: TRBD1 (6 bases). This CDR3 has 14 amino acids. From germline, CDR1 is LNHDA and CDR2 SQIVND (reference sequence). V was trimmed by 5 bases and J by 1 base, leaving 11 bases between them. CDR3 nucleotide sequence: TGTGCCAGTAGTTTCAGGGGCGAGAACACTGAAGCTTTCTTT. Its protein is CASSFRGENTEAFF.

CDR3 sequence (DNA): TGTGCCAGCCACCCCTATAACACTGAAGCTTTCTTT. As protein: CASHPYNTEAFF. The chain carries TRBV6-5 and TRBJ1-1; D call uncertain. The CDR3 consists of 12 residues. The germline gives CDR1 MNHEY, CDR2 SVGAGI. Deletions cut 8 bases from V and 2 bases from J, with 9 bases between.

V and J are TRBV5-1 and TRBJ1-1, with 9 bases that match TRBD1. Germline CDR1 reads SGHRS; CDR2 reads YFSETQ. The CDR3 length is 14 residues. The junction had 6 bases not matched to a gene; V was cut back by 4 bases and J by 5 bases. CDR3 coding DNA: TGCGCCAGCAGCGCCCGGACAGGGGCGACTGAAGCTTTCTTT. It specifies CASSARTGATEAFF.

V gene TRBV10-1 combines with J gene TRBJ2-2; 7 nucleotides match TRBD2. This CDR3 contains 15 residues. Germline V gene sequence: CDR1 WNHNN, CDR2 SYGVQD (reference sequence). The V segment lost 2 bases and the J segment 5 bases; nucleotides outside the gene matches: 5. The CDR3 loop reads CASSEGGAGTGELFF. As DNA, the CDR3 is TGCGCCAGCAGTGAGGGGGGAGCGGGGACCGGGGAGCTGTTTTTT.

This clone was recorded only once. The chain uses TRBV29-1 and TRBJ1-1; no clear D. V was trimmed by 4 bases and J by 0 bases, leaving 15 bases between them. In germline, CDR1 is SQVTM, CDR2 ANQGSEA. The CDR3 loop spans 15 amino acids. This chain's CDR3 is CSVVYVAQLNTEAFF. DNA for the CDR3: TGCAGCGTTGTTTATGTCGCACAGCTGAACACTGAAGCTTTCTTT.

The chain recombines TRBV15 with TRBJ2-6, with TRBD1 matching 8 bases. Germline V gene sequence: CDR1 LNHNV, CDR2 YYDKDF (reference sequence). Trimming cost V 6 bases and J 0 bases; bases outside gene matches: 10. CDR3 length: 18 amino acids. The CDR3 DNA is TGTGCCACCAGTCCATCGGGACAGGCCCTCTCTGGGGCCAACGTCCTGACTTTC. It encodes CATSPSGQALSGANVLTF.

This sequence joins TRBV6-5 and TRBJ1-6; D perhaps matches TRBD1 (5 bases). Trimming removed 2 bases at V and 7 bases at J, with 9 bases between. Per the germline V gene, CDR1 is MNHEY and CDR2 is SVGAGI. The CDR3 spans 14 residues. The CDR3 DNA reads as TGTGCCAGCAGTTACGGGGGGACGAATTCACCCCTCCACTTT. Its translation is CASSYGGTNSPLHF.

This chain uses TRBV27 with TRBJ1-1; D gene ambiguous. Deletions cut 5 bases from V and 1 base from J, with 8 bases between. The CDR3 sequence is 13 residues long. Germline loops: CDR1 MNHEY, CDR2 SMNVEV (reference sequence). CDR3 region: CASSLGSNTEAFF. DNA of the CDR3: TGTGCCAGCAGTCTCGGGTCGAACACTGAAGCTTTCTTT.

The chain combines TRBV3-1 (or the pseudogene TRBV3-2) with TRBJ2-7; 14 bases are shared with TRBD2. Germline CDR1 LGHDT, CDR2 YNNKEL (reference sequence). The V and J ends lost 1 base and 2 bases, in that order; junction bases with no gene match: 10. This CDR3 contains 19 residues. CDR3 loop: CASSQGAGLAGGVTYEQYF. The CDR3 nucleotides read TGTGCCAGCAGCCAAGGAGCCGGACTAGCGGGGGGAGTAACCTACGAGCAGTACTTC.

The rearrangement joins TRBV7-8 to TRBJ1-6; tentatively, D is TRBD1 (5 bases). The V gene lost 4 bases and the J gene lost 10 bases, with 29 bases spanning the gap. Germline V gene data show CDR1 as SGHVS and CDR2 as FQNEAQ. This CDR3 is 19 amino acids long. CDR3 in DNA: TGTGCCAGCAGCTCGACCCCCCCGGGACGGATCCTCGGGAGGTCACCCCTCCACTTT. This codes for CASSSTPPGRILGRSPLHF.

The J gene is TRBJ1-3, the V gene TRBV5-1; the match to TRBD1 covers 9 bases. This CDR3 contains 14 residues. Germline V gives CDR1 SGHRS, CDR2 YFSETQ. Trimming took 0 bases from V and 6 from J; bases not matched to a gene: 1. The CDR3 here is CASSLGTGANTIYF. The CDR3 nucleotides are TGCGCCAGCAGCTTGGGGACAGGGGCAAACACCATATATTTT. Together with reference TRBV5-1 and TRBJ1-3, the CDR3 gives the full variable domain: KAGVTQTPRYLIKTRGQQVTLSCSPISGHRSVSWYQQTPGQGLQFLFEYFSETQRNKGNFPGRFSGRQFSNSRSEMNVSTLELGDSALYLCASSLGTGANTIYFGEGSWLTVV.

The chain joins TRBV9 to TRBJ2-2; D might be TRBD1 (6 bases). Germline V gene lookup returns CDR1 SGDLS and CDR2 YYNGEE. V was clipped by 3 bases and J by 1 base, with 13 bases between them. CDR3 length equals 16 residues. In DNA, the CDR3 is TGTGCCAGCAGCGACTACAGGGATGGGAACACCGGGGAGCTGTTTTTT. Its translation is CASSDYRDGNTGELFF.

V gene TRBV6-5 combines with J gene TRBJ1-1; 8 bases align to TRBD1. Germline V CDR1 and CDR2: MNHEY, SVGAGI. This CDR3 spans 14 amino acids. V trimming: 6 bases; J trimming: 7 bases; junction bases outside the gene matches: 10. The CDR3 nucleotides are TGTGCCAGCAGAGTTCAGGGGGCGAGCGGTGAAGCTTTCTTT. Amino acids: CASRVQGASGEAFF.

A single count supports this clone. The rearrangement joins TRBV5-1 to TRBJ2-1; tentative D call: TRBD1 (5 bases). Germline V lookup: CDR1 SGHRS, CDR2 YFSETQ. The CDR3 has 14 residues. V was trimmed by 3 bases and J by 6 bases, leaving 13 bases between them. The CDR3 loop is CASSSLSQGNEQFF. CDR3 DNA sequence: TGCGCCAGCAGCTCTCTCAGCCAGGGCAATGAGCAGTTCTTC.

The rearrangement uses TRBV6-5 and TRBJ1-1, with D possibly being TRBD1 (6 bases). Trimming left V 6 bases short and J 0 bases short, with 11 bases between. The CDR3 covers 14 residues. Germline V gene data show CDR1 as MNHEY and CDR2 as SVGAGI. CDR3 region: CASSRGTMNTEAFF. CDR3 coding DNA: TGTGCCAGCAGCAGGGGAACTATGAACACTGAAGCTTTCTTT.

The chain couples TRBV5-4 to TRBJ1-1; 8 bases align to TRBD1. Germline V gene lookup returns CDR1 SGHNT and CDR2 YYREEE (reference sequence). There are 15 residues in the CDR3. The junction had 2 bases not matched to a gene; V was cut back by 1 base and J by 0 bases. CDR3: CASSLRDRLNTEAFF. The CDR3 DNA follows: TGTGCCAGCAGCTTGCGGGACAGGTTGAACACTGAAGCTTTCTTT.

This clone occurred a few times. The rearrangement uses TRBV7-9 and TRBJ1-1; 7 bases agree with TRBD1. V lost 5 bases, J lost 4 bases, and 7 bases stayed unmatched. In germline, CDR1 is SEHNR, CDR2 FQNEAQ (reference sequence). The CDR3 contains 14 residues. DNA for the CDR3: TGTGCCAGCAGCATCGACAGGGAGACCACTGAAGCTTTCTTT. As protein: CASSIDRETTEAFF.

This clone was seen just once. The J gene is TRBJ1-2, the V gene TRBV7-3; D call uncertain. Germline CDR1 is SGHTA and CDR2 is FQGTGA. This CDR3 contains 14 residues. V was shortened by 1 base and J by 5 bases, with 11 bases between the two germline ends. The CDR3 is CASSLNTPGYGYTF. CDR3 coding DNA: TGTGCCAGCAGCTTAAACACCCCAGGATATGGCTACACCTTC. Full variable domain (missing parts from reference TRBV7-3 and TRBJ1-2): GAGVSQTPSNKVTEKGKYVELRCDPISGHTALYWYRQSLGQGPEFLIYFQGTGAADDSGLPNDRFFAVRPEGSVSTLKIQRTERGDSAVYLCASSLNTPGYGYTFGSGTRLTVV.

In nucleotides, the CDR3 is TGTGCCAGCAGCTCAACGCAAGGACAGGGCGGCACTTCACCCCTCCACTTT. Translated: CASSSTQGQGGTSPLHF. The chain has TRBV7-6 and TRBJ1-6, with TRBD1 matching over 8 bases. Unmatched junction bases numbered 14, after V lost 4 bases and J lost 9 bases. The CDR3 length is 17 residues. Germline values: CDR1 SGHVS, CDR2 FNYEAQ. Full variable domain (remainder filled in from reference TRBV7-6 and TRBJ1-6): GAGVSQSPRYKVTKRGQDVALRCDPISGHVSLYWYRQALGQGPEFLTYFNYEAQQDKSGLPNDRFSAERPEGSISTLTIQRTEQRDSAMYRCASSSTQGQGGTSPLHFGNGTRLTVT.

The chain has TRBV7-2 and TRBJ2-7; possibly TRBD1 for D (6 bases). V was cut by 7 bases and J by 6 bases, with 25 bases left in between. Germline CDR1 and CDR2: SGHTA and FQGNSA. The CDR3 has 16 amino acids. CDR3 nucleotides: TGTGCCAGCACCCACTCCCGGGACACAGCTTTTCGCGAGCAGTACTTC. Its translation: CASTHSRDTAFREQYF.

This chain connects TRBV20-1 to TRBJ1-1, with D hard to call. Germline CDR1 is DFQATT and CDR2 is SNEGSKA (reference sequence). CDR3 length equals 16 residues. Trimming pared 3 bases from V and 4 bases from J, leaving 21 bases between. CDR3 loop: CSASPRRRARGTEAFF. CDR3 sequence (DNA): TGCAGTGCTAGTCCCCGGAGAAGGGCTCGGGGCACTGAAGCTTTCTTT.

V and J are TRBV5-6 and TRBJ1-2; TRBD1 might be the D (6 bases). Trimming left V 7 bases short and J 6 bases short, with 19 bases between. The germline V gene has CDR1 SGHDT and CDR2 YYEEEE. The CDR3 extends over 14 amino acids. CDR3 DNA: TGTGCCAGCGCTCTACCAGGGGATAGGAATGGCTACACCTTC. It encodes CASALPGDRNGYTF. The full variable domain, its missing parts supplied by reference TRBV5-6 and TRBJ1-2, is DAGVTQSPTHLIKTRGQQVTLRCSPKSGHDTVSWYQQALGQGPQFIFQYYEEEERQRGNFPDRFSGHQFPNYSSELNVNALLLGDSALYLCASALPGDRNGYTFGSGTRLTVV.

CDR3 protein: CASSVAGRGTERDTQYF. As DNA, the CDR3 is TGTGCCAGCAGCGTAGCGGGCAGGGGGACAGAGAGAGATACGCAGTATTTT. This chain uses TRBV9 with TRBJ2-3, with 7 bases fitting TRBD1. J lost 5 bases, V lost 0 bases, and 12 bases had no gene match. The CDR3 has 17 residues. Germline CDR1 and CDR2: SGDLS and YYNGEE. Combining the CDR3 with reference TRBV9 and TRBJ2-3 gives the whole variable domain DSGVTQTPKHLITATGQRVTLRCSPRSGDLSVYWYQQSLDQGLQFLIQYYNGEERAKGNILERFSAQQFPDLHSELNLSSLELGDSALYFCASSVAGRGTERDTQYFGPGTRLTVL.

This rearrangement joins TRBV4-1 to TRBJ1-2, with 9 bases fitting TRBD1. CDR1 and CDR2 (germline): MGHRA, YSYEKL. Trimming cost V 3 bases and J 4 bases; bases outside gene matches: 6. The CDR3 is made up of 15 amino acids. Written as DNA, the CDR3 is TGCGCCAGCAGCCACACCGGGACAGGGCTCTATGGCTACACCTTC. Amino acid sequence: CASSHTGTGLYGYTF.

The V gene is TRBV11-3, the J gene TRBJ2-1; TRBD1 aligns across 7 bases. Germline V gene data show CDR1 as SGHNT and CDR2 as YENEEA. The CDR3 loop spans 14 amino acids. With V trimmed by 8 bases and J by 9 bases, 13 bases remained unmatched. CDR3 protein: CASSTRQGYSEQFF. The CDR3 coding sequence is TGTGCCAGCTCGACCAGACAGGGATATTCTGAGCAGTTCTTC.

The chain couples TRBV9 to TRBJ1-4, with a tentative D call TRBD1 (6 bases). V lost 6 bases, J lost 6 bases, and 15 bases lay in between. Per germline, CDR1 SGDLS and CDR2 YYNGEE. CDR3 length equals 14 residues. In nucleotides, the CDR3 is TGTGCCAGCACCCGCGGCAGGGGCGATGAAAAACTGTTTTTT. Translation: CASTRGRGDEKLFF.